The entry below describes one T cell receptor beta chain. Generated by immunoSEQ multiplex PCR, the TCRdb table keeps only in-frame clones and is missing some. The sample comprises roughly 150,000 clones, 93% of which are singletons, and around 2.5% rests with the top ten. The data derive from a study of control samples from healthy donors and cancer patients. Sequencing was done on a sample of blood. The TCR comes from a man aged 50 or older in good health.

The CDR3 spells CASSLAGGLKTQYF. CDR3 nucleotide sequence: TGTGCCAGTAGTTTGGCGGGAGGTTTAAAGACCCAGTACTTC. The chain combines TRBV19 with TRBJ2-5, with TRBD2 matching 8 bases. V lost 5 bases and J lost 6; bases outside the gene matches: 8. This CDR3 contains 14 residues. Germline CDR1 LNHDA, CDR2 SQIVND (reference sequence).